The clone carrying this TCR beta chain was found a few times. No antigen is known for it. The sample belongs to a study of cytomegalovirus exposure and HLA in healthy donors. Study-wide points: HLA-A and HLA-B allele assignments for most subjects were reportedly predicted accurately using TCR beta sequences. It was reported that the classifier diagnosed cytomegalovirus status with high specificity and sensitivity in both the original and validation cohorts.

The PCR was carried out with 60 Vbeta primers and 13 Jbeta primers. Using immunoSEQ multiplex PCR, the repertoire was profiled, and TCRdb retains in-frame clones only, with some absent. The table shows about 100,000 clones, with less than 85% occurring only once. Per germline, CDR1 SGDLS and CDR2 YYNGEE. CDR3 length equals 13 residues. V lost 0 bases to trimming and J lost 9 bases, with 11 bases between them. There were likely unrecorded immune exposures, though donors were nominally healthy when sampled. The receptor's source is a woman aged 40 to 55 in good health and CMV-seropositive. The sequencing sample was made of PBMCs. The chain carries TRBV9 and TRBJ2-3; possibly TRBD2 for D (6 bases). The CDR3 protein is CASSVAGLKTQYF. The CDR3 DNA reads TGTGCCAGCAGCGTAGCGGGACTCAAAACGCAGTATTTT.